The 31 T cell receptor beta chains below come from one sample, sequenced in a study of T cell responses to AZD1222 COVID-19 vaccine. Using immunoSEQ multiplex PCR, the repertoire was profiled, and TCRdb retains in-frame clones only, with some absent. The sample has some 170,000 clones, 90% to 95% seen once. This sample comprised peripheral blood, obtained 28 days after the second AZD1222 dose. These receptors originate from an adult who received the AZD1222 COVID-19 vaccine.

The chain recombines TRBV7-9 with TRBJ1-2; D gene unclear. Trimming took off 5 bases at V and 8 bases at J, with 18 bases between the two ends. The CDR3 contains 14 residues. The germline CDR1 and CDR2 sequences are SEHNR and FQNEAQ (reference sequence). The CDR3 DNA is TGTGCCAGCAGCCCCGACGGGGAGAGTACGGGCTACACCTTC. This codes for CASSPDGESTGYTF. Variable domain in full (rest from reference TRBV7-9 and TRBJ1-2): DTGVSQNPRHKITKRGQNVTFRCDPISEHNRLYWYRQTLGQGPEFLTYFQNEAQLEKSRLLSDRFSAERPKGSFSTLEIQRTEQGDSAMYLCASSPDGESTGYTFGSGTRLTVV.

V is TRBV3-1 (or the pseudogene TRBV3-2) and J is TRBJ1-2, with D tentatively TRBD1 (5 bases). There are 14 residues in the CDR3. Trimming left V 6 bases short and J 0 bases short, with 11 bases between. Germline-derived CDR1 and CDR2 are LGHDT and YNNKEL (reference sequence). The CDR3, as DNA: TGTGCCAGCAGAGAGGGACTCGCTAACTATGGCTACACCTTC. Translating it yields CASREGLANYGYTF.

V usage is TRBV19 and J usage is TRBJ2-7; 8 nucleotides line up with TRBD2. Germline V gene data show CDR1 as LNHDA and CDR2 as SQIVND (reference sequence). The CDR3 sequence is 14 residues long. J lost 3 bases, V lost 2 bases, and 3 bases had no gene match. The CDR3 reads CASSISGTSYEQYF. The CDR3 coding sequence is TGTGCCAGTAGTATAAGCGGGACTAGCTACGAGCAGTACTTC.

The chain employs TRBV5-1 and TRBJ2-3, with a possible D match to TRBD2 (6 bases). The CDR3 is 16 amino acids. V gave up 0 bases and J gave up 2 bases, with 13 bases separating them. Germline lookup yields CDR1 SGHRS and CDR2 YFSETQ. The chain's CDR3 is CASSLEGQRATDTQYF. The DNA of the CDR3 is TGCGCCAGCAGCTTGGAAGGCCAGCGGGCCACAGATACGCAGTATTTT. Full variable domain (outside the CDR3, taken from reference TRBV5-1 and TRBJ2-3): KAGVTQTPRYLIKTRGQQVTLSCSPISGHRSVSWYQQTPGQGLQFLFEYFSETQRNKGNFPGRFSGRQFSNSRSEMNVSTLELGDSALYLCASSLEGQRATDTQYFGPGTRLTVL.

V usage is TRBV28 and J usage is TRBJ2-5; D is perhaps TRBD2 (6 bases). V shed 6 bases and J shed 7 bases, with 15 bases lying between them. Germline assignment: CDR1 MDHEN and CDR2 SYDVKM. This CDR3 contains 13 residues. CDR3 amino acids: CASSPGTFRTQYF. The DNA for the CDR3 is TGTGCCAGCAGCCCCGGGACTTTTCGGACCCAGTACTTC.

J is TRBJ2-1 and V is TRBV13; 14 bases are shared with TRBD2. The CDR3 loop spans 17 amino acids. Germline CDR1 reads PRHDT; CDR2 reads FYEKMQ (reference sequence). V dropped 5 bases and J dropped 7; count of bases not matched to a gene: 10. The CDR3 region has the DNA TGTGCCAGCAGCGAGGCCAGACTAGCGGGAGGGCGGAATGAGCAGTTCTTC. Encoded protein: CASSEARLAGGRNEQFF. Full variable domain (outside the CDR3, taken from reference TRBV13 and TRBJ2-1): AAGVIQSPRHLIKEKRETATLKCYPIPRHDTVYWYQQGPGQDPQFLISFYEKMQSDKGSIPDRFSAQQFSDYHSELNMSSLELGDSALYFCASSEARLAGGRNEQFFGPGTRLTVL.

This chain uses TRBV2 with TRBJ2-3; no clear D. Germline assignment: CDR1 SNHLY and CDR2 FYNNEI. This CDR3 is 13 amino acids long. V dropped 7 bases and J dropped 4 bases, with 12 bases sitting between them. The CDR3 region is CASNPLGPDTQYF. CDR3 DNA: TGTGCCAGCAACCCGCTCGGACCAGATACGCAGTATTTT.

The chain couples TRBV18 to TRBJ2-2, with TRBD2 identical over 10 bases. The CDR3 runs 17 residues. The V and J ends lost 5 bases and 4 bases, in that order; junction bases with no gene match: 10. Per germline, CDR1 KGHSH and CDR2 LQKENI. CDR3 in amino acids: CASSSKSAGGTTGELFF. The CDR3 DNA reads as TGTGCCAGCTCATCAAAATCAGCGGGAGGGACCACCGGGGAGCTGTTTTTT.

The chain joins TRBV4-3 to TRBJ1-1, with TRBD1 matching over 8 bases. The V segment lost 6 bases and the J segment 6 bases; nucleotides outside the gene matches: 18. The CDR3 runs to 17 residues. Germline V CDR1 and CDR2: LGHNA, YSLEER. The CDR3 sequence: CASRPDREVGKGAEAFF. CDR3 in DNA: TGCGCCAGCAGGCCGGACAGGGAGGTGGGCAAGGGGGCTGAAGCTTTCTTT.

Only one count was recorded for this clone. The chain joins TRBV27 to TRBJ1-5; possible D gene TRBD1, 5 bases. The CDR3 runs 17 residues. The V end lost 5 bases, the J end lost 3 bases, and 20 bases lay between the germline ends. The germline V gene encodes CDR1 MNHEY and CDR2 SMNVEV (reference sequence). The DNA of the CDR3 is TGTGCCAGCAGTCCCATCGCCTGGCCAGGGTCCAATCAGCCCCAGCATTTT. This gives the protein CASSPIAWPGSNQPQHF.

V and J are TRBV5-4 and TRBJ2-1; no clear D gene. This CDR3 contains 15 residues. Germline-derived CDR1 and CDR2 are SGHNT and YYREEE (reference sequence). V gave up 2 bases and J gave up 1 base, with 10 bases separating them. The CDR3 coding sequence is TGTGCCAGCAGCTTCGGGCTACCGTCCTACAATGAGCAGTTCTTC. Residues: CASSFGLPSYNEQFF.

The genes are TRBV19 and TRBJ2-7; 9 bases are shared with TRBD2. With V trimmed by 5 bases and J by 1 base, 9 bases remained unmatched. Per the germline V gene, CDR1 is LNHDA and CDR2 is SQIVND (reference sequence). The CDR3 extends over 16 amino acids. This CDR3 reads CASSEFGLALSYEQYF. CDR3 coding DNA: TGTGCCAGTAGTGAGTTCGGACTAGCGTTATCCTACGAGCAGTACTTC.

The chain recombines TRBV6-5 with TRBJ1-4, with 9 bases that match TRBD1. The V gene's germline CDR1 is MNHEY and CDR2 SVGAGI. The CDR3 contains 16 residues. With V trimmed by 4 bases and J by 8 bases, 11 bases remained unmatched. The CDR3, as DNA: TGTGCCAGCAGTTTAAAAACAGGGGGCGGGGGCGAAAAACTGTTTTTT. It is translated as CASSLKTGGGGEKLFF.

The rearrangement joins TRBV25-1 to TRBJ2-1, with 7 bases matching TRBD1. Per germline, CDR1 MGHDK and CDR2 SYGVNS. V trimming: 3 bases; J trimming: 1 base; junction bases outside the gene matches: 0. The CDR3 has 14 residues. The CDR3 region is CASSETGSYNEQFF. The CDR3 coding sequence is TGTGCCAGCAGTGAGACAGGGTCCTACAATGAGCAGTTCTTC.

The CDR3 DNA is TGCAGCGCCACCGGGACAGTTTATGGCTACACCTTC. Encoded protein: CSATGTVYGYTF. This chain uses TRBV29-1 with TRBJ1-2; the match to TRBD1 covers 7 bases. V dropped 7 bases and J dropped 5; count of bases not matched to a gene: 7. The CDR3 covers 12 residues. Germline V gene lookup returns CDR1 SQVTM and CDR2 ANQGSEA.

This clone was recorded a few times. The chain uses TRBV19 and TRBJ2-2; 7 bases are a match to TRBD2. Germline assignment: CDR1 LNHDA and CDR2 SQIVND (reference sequence). There are 13 residues in the CDR3. V lost 10 bases and J lost 1; bases outside the gene matches: 3. The CDR3 sequence is CATASGNTGELFF. As DNA, the CDR3 is TGTGCCACCGCTAGCGGGAACACCGGGGAGCTGTTTTTT.

J is TRBJ2-1 and V is TRBV7-9, with 15 nucleotides matching TRBD2. This CDR3 has 16 amino acids. V gave up 3 bases and J gave up 9 bases; unmatched junction bases: 6. Germline V gene sequence: CDR1 SEHNR, CDR2 FQNEAQ (reference sequence). CDR3 region: CASSLGGTSGRSEQFF. CDR3 coding DNA: TGTGCCAGCAGCTTGGGGGGGACTAGCGGGAGGAGTGAGCAGTTCTTC.

V gene TRBV4-1 combines with J gene TRBJ2-1; 7 nucleotides match TRBD2. The V gene end was trimmed by 4 bases and the J gene end by 7 bases; junction bases not matched to a gene: 7. The CDR3 spans 14 residues. Germline lookup yields CDR1 MGHRA and CDR2 YSYEKL. CDR3 sequence: CASSRNRTSNEQFF. The DNA of the CDR3 is TGCGCCAGCAGCCGAAACAGGACTAGTAATGAGCAGTTCTTC.

This clone was observed a handful of times. In nucleotides, the CDR3 is TGTGCCAGCAGGGGCCGGCTAGGGGGGACCCAGTACTTC. It encodes CASRGRLGGTQYF. This chain connects TRBV13 to TRBJ2-5; weak D call: TRBD1 (6 bases). V lost 6 bases and J 7 bases, leaving 15 bases between the germline ends. CDR3 size: 13 residues. Germline lookup yields CDR1 PRHDT and CDR2 FYEKMQ (reference sequence).

The V call is TRBV29-1, the J call TRBJ1-1; a possible D gene is TRBD1 (5 bases). The V gene lost 7 bases and the J gene lost 5 bases, with 14 bases spanning the gap. Germline V CDR1 and CDR2: SQVTM, ANQGSEA. CDR3 size: 12 residues. The CDR3 bases are TGCAGCGGCCGGAGGGGCGCGACTGAAGCTTTCTTT. Its translation: CSGRRGATEAFF.

The CDR3, as DNA: TGTGCCACCAGCACAGGGGGTCTCTCCGCTGGGGAGCAGTACTTC. Protein product: CATSTGGLSAGEQYF. The chain employs TRBV15 and TRBJ2-7; 7 bases align to TRBD1. This CDR3 is 15 amino acids long. V lost 4 bases, J lost 7 bases, and 13 bases stayed unmatched. CDR1 is LNHNV, CDR2 YYDKDF, per germline (reference sequence).

The CDR3 nucleotides read TGTGCCAGCAGTGTTGACGGGACAGGAGTAGAGACCCAGTACTTC. Translating gives CASSVDGTGVETQYF. The V and J genes are TRBV2 and TRBJ2-5, with TRBD1 matching over 8 bases. J was trimmed by 4 bases and V by 4 bases; bases with no gene match: 8. The CDR3 contains 15 residues. Per germline, CDR1 SNHLY and CDR2 FYNNEI.

V is TRBV30 and J is TRBJ1-4, with a weak D call TRBD1 (5 bases). The CDR3 runs 14 residues. V was cut by 3 bases and J by 4 bases, with 12 bases left in between. Per the germline V gene, CDR1 is GTSNPN and CDR2 is SVGIG (reference sequence). The CDR3 loop reads CAWSPGGRNEKLFF. CDR3 bases: TGTGCCTGGAGCCCTGGGGGTCGTAATGAAAAACTGTTTTTT.

The chain is built from TRBV28 and TRBJ1-2; D is undetermined. This CDR3 comprises 13 residues. Trimming took off 5 bases at V and 2 bases at J, with 9 bases between the two ends. Germline values: CDR1 MDHEN, CDR2 SYDVKM. The CDR3 spells CASSPGRNYGYTF. CDR3 DNA: TGTGCCAGCAGTCCAGGCCGGAACTATGGCTACACCTTC.

The gene calls are TRBV9 and TRBJ2-5; 7 bases are a match to TRBD2. The J segment lost 2 bases and the V segment lost 0 bases, leaving 4 bases of the junction unmatched. Germline loops: CDR1 SGDLS, CDR2 YYNGEE. CDR3 length: 15 amino acids. The CDR3 sequence: CASSVVGGDQETQYF. CDR3 DNA: TGTGCCAGCAGCGTAGTGGGAGGGGATCAAGAGACCCAGTACTTC. The full variable domain, its missing parts supplied by reference TRBV9 and TRBJ2-5, is DSGVTQTPKHLITATGQRVTLRCSPRSGDLSVYWYQQSLDQGLQFLIQYYNGEERAKGNILERFSAQQFPDLHSELNLSSLELGDSALYFCASSVVGGDQETQYFGPGTRLLVL.

V and J are TRBV10-1 and TRBJ1-1, with D unresolved. CDR3 length: 13 amino acids. Germline assignment: CDR1 WNHNN and CDR2 SYGVQD (reference sequence). Between the trimmed V and J ends, which lost 2 bases and 1 base, there was a span of 5 bases. CDR3 sequence (DNA): TGCGCCAGCAGTGAGGGTAGGAACACTGAAGCTTTCTTT. It yields the protein CASSEGRNTEAFF.

The chain recombines TRBV27 with TRBJ2-7, with TRBD1 matching over 7 bases. Per germline, CDR1 MNHEY and CDR2 SMNVEV (reference sequence). The CDR3 sequence is 14 residues long. The trim removed 3 bases at V and 1 base at J, leaving 3 bases unmatched. The CDR3 bases are TGTGCCAGCAGTTTCACAGGGGATTCCTACGAGCAGTACTTC. Protein sequence: CASSFTGDSYEQYF.

The gene calls are TRBV6-5 and TRBJ2-7; D possibly corresponds to TRBD2 (6 bases). Deletions cut 6 bases from V and 2 bases from J, with 14 bases between. The CDR3 contains 14 residues. Germline CDR1 is MNHEY and CDR2 is SVGAGI. CDR3 nucleotides: TGTGCCAGCAGGCCCCGGGACTTACCCTACGAGCAGTACTTC. Amino acids: CASRPRDLPYEQYF.

A single count supports this clone. The chain employs TRBV7-8 and TRBJ2-7; no reliable D call. CDR1 and CDR2 (germline): SGHVS, FQNEAQ. The CDR3 is 17 amino acids. With 8 bases removed from V and 4 bases from J, the gap between germline ends came to 27 bases. The CDR3 coding sequence is TGTGCCAGCGCCCCGCCCGTTGACTGGAAGCCGCCTTACGAGCAGTACTTC. Translation: CASAPPVDWKPPYEQYF.

The V and J genes are TRBV11-2 and TRBJ2-7, with D maybe TRBD1 (5 bases). This CDR3 contains 16 residues. CDR1 and CDR2 from the germline V gene are SGHAT and FQNNGV. V was pared by 1 base and J by 1 base, with 14 bases between. CDR3 loop: CASSLAGAQGSYEQYF. The CDR3 region has the DNA TGTGCCAGCAGCTTAGCCGGCGCGCAGGGTTCCTACGAGCAGTACTTC.

The CDR3 nucleotides read TGTGCCAGCTCACCACCGGCGGGACGAGAGACCCAGTACTTC. Its translation: CASSPPAGRETQYF. The chain carries TRBV18 and TRBJ2-5; perhaps TRBD2 as D (6 bases). This CDR3 has 14 amino acids. Per germline, CDR1 KGHSH and CDR2 LQKENI. V was pared by 0 bases and J by 4 bases, with 9 bases between.